The clone carrying this TCR beta chain was detected once. The data derive from a study of technical replicates of blood from several donors. Germline assignment: CDR1 SGHTA and CDR2 FQGNSA. V was clipped by 4 bases and J by 4 bases; unmatched bases: 6. The CDR3 spans 15 residues. The repertoire was sequenced with immunoSEQ multiplex PCR; TCRdb's copy has only in-frame clones and lacks some. The profile shows tens of thousands of clones, around 95% of them singletons. Sequenced: T cells isolated from PBMCs. The TCR was taken from a human donor in good health. The V gene is TRBV7-2, the J gene TRBJ2-7; 11 positions match TRBD2. The CDR3 nucleotides are TGTGCCAGCAGCTCCTGGACTAGCGGGCTATACGAGCAGTACTTC. As protein: CASSSWTSGLYEQYF.